A single sample gave rise to the 17 T cell receptor beta chains below, sequenced in a study of Graves' ophthalmopathy and Graves' hyperthyroidism (dated by TCRdb to 2017 to 2018). Instrument on record: Illumina HiSeq 2000. For repertoire sequencing, the TCR beta CDR3 regions were amplified from RNA transcripts. The first round was an RT-PCR using HTBI primers with the Qiagen OneStep RT-PCR kit, and this first round was followed by a second-round multiplex PCR, then size selection and purification. The public reads were reanalyzed by TCRdb: fastp trimming at Q25, MiXCR alignment, in-frame beta chains only. Identical CDR3 protein sequences are pooled into one entry, listed with their most common genes and DNA. This sample holds about 390,000 distinct CDR3 sequences; approximately 18% were observed only once. The ten largest make up about 2.4% of the sample. The sample taken for sequencing was peripheral blood. All receptors derive from an adult woman with stable Graves' hyperthyroidism.

This clonotype was seen ten or more times. The junction shows a germline mismatch at one end, possibly a read error. The chain couples TRBV7-7 to TRBJ2-2; D perhaps matches TRBD1 (6 bases). Germline CDR1 is SSHAT and CDR2 is FNYEAQ (reference sequence). The CDR3 runs 15 residues. The CDR3 DNA reads as TGTGCTAGCAGCAGGACAGCCCTGAACACCGGGGAGCTGTTTTTT. Residues: CASSRTALNTGELFF.

This clonotype has ten or more counts. The rearrangement links TRBV20-1 to TRBJ1-3, with 7 bases matching TRBD1. CDR3 size: 14 residues. In germline, CDR1 is DFQATT, CDR2 SNEGSKA (reference sequence). V shed 5 bases and J 2 bases; nucleotides not matched to a gene: 6. The CDR3: CSAEETGTGNTIYF. DNA of the CDR3: TGCAGTGCTGAAGAGACAGGGACTGGAAACACCATATATTTT.

The table lists this clonotype with many counts. V gene TRBV4-1 combines with J gene TRBJ1-2; D is undetermined. The CDR3 is 15 amino acids. The germline V and J ends were trimmed by 3 bases and 6 bases, with 17 bases remaining between them. The germline V gene has CDR1 MGHRA and CDR2 YSYEKL. The CDR3 DNA is TGCGCCAGCAGCCAGGGTTCGCCAAGGAGCCATGGCTACACCTTC. Its protein is CASSQGSPRSHGYTF.

The sample holds many counts of this clonotype. A much larger clone lies one base from this, so it may be a read error. This sequence joins TRBV6-2 or TRBV6-3 and TRBJ1-5; D is unresolved. The CDR3 totals 15 residues. The germline V gene has CDR1 MNHEY and CDR2 SVGEGT. Trimming took 0 bases from V and 4 from J, leaving 10 bases between them. CDR3 in amino acids: CASSYSVSANQPQHF. The CDR3 DNA reads as TGTGCCAGCAGTTACTCAGTCAGCGCAAATCAGCCCCAGCATTTT.

The chain couples TRBV6-1 to TRBJ2-7; D ambiguous. V was clipped by 11 bases and J by 0 bases, with 14 bases between them. CDR1 is MNHNS and CDR2 is SASEGT in the germline V gene. The CDR3 length is 13 residues. CDR3 sequence: CAAARSNSYEQYF. The DNA for the CDR3 is TGTGCCGCCGCCCGGAGTAACTCCTACGAGCAGTACTTC.

The V and J genes are TRBV4-1 and TRBJ1-2; the D is unclear. This CDR3 comprises 20 residues. V gave up 0 bases and J gave up 0 bases, with 23 bases separating them. Germline CDR1 MGHRA, CDR2 YSYEKL. The CDR3 sequence: CASSQELGGEVGSSNYGYTF. CDR3 coding DNA: TGCGCCAGCAGCCAAGAGTTGGGCGGGGAAGTAGGATCCTCTAACTATGGCTACACCTTC.

The J gene is TRBJ1-1, the V gene TRBV7-2, with TRBD1 as a possible D gene (5 bases). This CDR3 has 14 amino acids. The germline gives CDR1 SGHTA, CDR2 FQGNSA. With 2 bases removed from V and 2 bases from J, the gap between germline ends came to 9 bases. The CDR3 loop is CASSLYQGNTEAFF. As DNA, the CDR3 is TGTGCCAGCAGCTTATACCAGGGTAACACTGAAGCTTTCTTT. The whole variable domain, filled in from reference TRBV7-2 and TRBJ1-1, reads GAGVSQSPSNKVTEKGKDVELRCDPISGHTALYWYRQSLGQGLEFLIYFQGNSAPDKSGLPSDRFSAERTGGSVSTLTIQRTQQEDSAVYLCASSLYQGNTEAFFGQGTRLTVV.

This clonotype was seen repeatedly, ten times or more. The CDR3 DNA sequence: TGCAGTGCTAACGGGGCTAGCGGGAGAAGCTACGAGCAGTACTTC. Protein: CSANGASGRSYEQYF. The chain links TRBV20-1 to TRBJ2-7, with 10 bases lining up with TRBD2. V lost 4 bases, J lost 3 bases, and 9 bases stayed unmatched. This CDR3 spans 15 amino acids. Germline loops: CDR1 DFQATT, CDR2 SNEGSKA (reference sequence).

This clonotype was counted at least ten times. The chain combines TRBV28 with TRBJ1-2; D is unclear. This CDR3 is built from 13 residues. Trimming stripped 9 bases from V and 1 base from J, with 12 bases between. From germline, CDR1 is MDHEN and CDR2 SYDVKM. The CDR3 region has the DNA TGTGCCAGGTACCACTTCCTTAACTATGGCTACACCTTC. It is translated as CARYHFLNYGYTF.

In this sample, this clonotype turned up a few times. The chain employs TRBV3-1 and TRBJ2-2; D not resolved. V gave up 5 bases and J gave up 4 bases, with 5 bases separating them. This CDR3 is built from 12 residues. Germline-derived CDR1 and CDR2 are LGHDT and YNNKEL (reference sequence). CDR3 nucleotide sequence: TGTGCCAGCAGCACGGTCACCGGGGAGCTGTTTTTT. It translates to CASSTVTGELFF.

The chain uses TRBV6-5 and TRBJ1-1; D might be TRBD1 (6 bases). This CDR3 is 14 amino acids long. Between the trimmed V and J ends, which lost 10 bases and 2 bases, there was a span of 17 bases. Germline V lookup: CDR1 MNHEY, CDR2 SVGAGI. In DNA form, the CDR3 reads TGTGCCATTAGTTACAGCAGGGGAAACACTGAAGCTTTCTTT. Amino acids: CAISYSRGNTEAFF.

This clonotype was found many times. The V and J genes are TRBV28 and TRBJ2-7; 9 nucleotides line up with TRBD1. Trimming at V came to 6 bases and at J to 1 base, leaving 1 base not matched to a gene. Germline-derived CDR1 and CDR2 are MDHEN and SYDVKM. The CDR3 runs to 13 residues. The CDR3 reads CASRGQGSYEQYF. The CDR3 region has the DNA TGTGCCAGCAGGGGACAGGGATCCTACGAGCAGTACTTC.

This clonotype was detected ten times or more. The genes are TRBV28 and TRBJ1-5; 7 bases are shared with TRBD1. Germline trimming cut 7 bases from V and 2 bases from J; bases unmatched to any gene: 11. This CDR3 spans 16 amino acids. In germline, CDR1 is MDHEN, CDR2 SYDVKM. The chain's CDR3 is CASNRQGWSGNQPQHF. The DNA for the CDR3 is TGTGCCAGCAACCGACAGGGTTGGAGTGGCAATCAGCCCCAGCATTTT.

At least ten counts were recorded for this clonotype. The chain is built from TRBV4-3 and TRBJ2-7; 9 bases align to TRBD1. Trimming removed 2 bases from V and 3 bases from J; junction bases left unmatched: 5. CDR3 size: 15 residues. CDR1 and CDR2 from the germline V gene are LGHNA and YSLEER. The chain's CDR3 is CASSQRTGVYYEQYF. The CDR3 nucleotides are TGCGCCAGCAGCCAAAGGACAGGGGTGTACTACGAGCAGTACTTC.

This clonotype was seen at least ten times. J is TRBJ2-5 and V is TRBV12-3 or TRBV12-4; the match to TRBD1 covers 11 bases. The CDR3 has 14 residues. Unmatched junction bases numbered 1, after V lost 3 bases and J lost 4 bases. The CDR3 nucleotides are TGTGCCAGCAGTTTCGGGACAGGGGGAGAGACCCAGTACTTC. It encodes CASSFGTGGETQYF.

The table lists this clonotype with many counts. The V gene is TRBV20-1, the J gene TRBJ2-7; tentatively, D is TRBD1 or TRBD2 (5 bases each). Germline lookup yields CDR1 DFQATT and CDR2 SNEGSKA (reference sequence). The CDR3 sequence is 16 residues long. V gave up 1 base and J gave up 2 bases, with 18 bases separating them. The CDR3 spells CSARGANRGLPYEQYF. CDR3 nucleotide sequence: TGCAGTGCTAGAGGCGCCAATCGGGGCCTTCCCTACGAGCAGTACTTC.

The sample holds a few counts of this clonotype. The chain has TRBV27 and TRBJ2-5; maybe TRBD2 (5 bases). The CDR3 has 15 residues. Per germline, CDR1 MNHEY and CDR2 SMNVEV (reference sequence). V gave up 7 bases and J gave up 1 base, with 16 bases separating them. The CDR3 here is CASTGPDSRQETQYF. In nucleotides, the CDR3 is TGTGCCAGCACCGGACCGGACTCTCGCCAAGAGACCCAGTACTTC.